The 24 T cell receptor beta chains listed next were all sequenced from one sample in a study of T cell responses to AZD1222 COVID-19 vaccine. Here immunoSEQ multiplex PCR was the method, and the copy in TCRdb shows in-frame clones only, minus some. The sample yields over 100,000 clones, roughly 92% seen once. Source: peripheral blood, taken on day 0 of AZD1222 vaccination. The source is an adult in good health.

This chain uses TRBV7-2 with TRBJ2-1; 9 nucleotides match TRBD1. V shed 4 bases and J 6 bases; nucleotides not matched to a gene: 7. In germline, CDR1 is SGHTA, CDR2 FQGNSA. CDR3 length: 15 residues. The CDR3 reads CASSSDRGHFNEQFF. The CDR3 region has the DNA TGTGCCAGCAGCTCGGACAGGGGCCATTTCAATGAGCAGTTCTTC.

The chain employs TRBV10-3 and TRBJ2-2; TRBD2 aligns across 7 bases. CDR3 length: 15 amino acids. Trimming removed 1 base from V and 7 bases from J; junction bases left unmatched: 6. Per germline, CDR1 ENHRY and CDR2 SYGVKD. CDR3 bases: TGTGCCATCAGTGAGTTCGCGGGAGAGGGCGGGGAGCTGTTTTTT. Translating gives CAISEFAGEGGELFF.

The CDR3 DNA follows: TGCGCCAGCAGTCCAGACAGGGGGCCGGAGACCCAGTACTTC. Protein product: CASSPDRGPETQYF. The chain is built from TRBV5-1 and TRBJ2-5; 10 bases match TRBD1. V was clipped by 5 bases and J by 5 bases; unmatched bases: 6. The CDR3 runs to 14 residues. The germline V gene has CDR1 SGHRS and CDR2 YFSETQ.

The chain couples TRBV30 to TRBJ1-1; weak D call: TRBD1 (6 bases). The ends were cut back, 0 bases at V and 4 bases at J, with 9 bases in the middle. In germline, CDR1 is GTSNPN, CDR2 SVGIG (reference sequence). The CDR3 is 13 amino acids. The CDR3 region has the DNA TGTGCCTGGAGTGTACCAGGGGCCACTGAAGCTTTCTTT. Encoded protein: CAWSVPGATEAFF.

This chain uses TRBV2 with TRBJ2-1; 8 positions match TRBD2. The ends lost 3 bases at V and 8 bases at J; junction bases unmatched: 12. The CDR3 is 16 amino acids. CDR1 and CDR2 (germline): SNHLY, FYNNEI. CDR3 DNA: TGTGCCAGCAGTGATGGATCAGCGGGAGTATTTGATGAGCAGTTCTTC. It is translated as CASSDGSAGVFDEQFF.

The chain has TRBV3-1 (or the pseudogene TRBV3-2) and TRBJ2-1; 9 bases agree with TRBD1. The CDR3 is made up of 13 amino acids. The ends lost 7 bases at V and 8 bases at J; junction bases unmatched: 6. In germline, CDR1 is LGHDT, CDR2 YNNKEL (reference sequence). The CDR3 DNA is TGTGCCAGCAAAACAGGGGGCATGGATGAGCAGTTCTTC. Its translation is CASKTGGMDEQFF.

This chain connects TRBV3-1 (or the pseudogene TRBV3-2) to TRBJ1-3; 7 bases fit TRBD1. Germline V gives CDR1 LGHDT, CDR2 YNNKEL (reference sequence). V shed 3 bases and J 4 bases; nucleotides not matched to a gene: 6. The CDR3 totals 15 residues. CDR3 in DNA: TGTGCCAGCAGCCAGACGACAGGGTCCGGAAACACCATATATTTT. Amino acids: CASSQTTGSGNTIYF.

The chain joins TRBV5-1 to TRBJ1-4; 9 bases fit TRBD1. The germline V gene encodes CDR1 SGHRS and CDR2 YFSETQ. The CDR3 extends over 15 amino acids. With 4 bases clipped from V and 7 bases from J, the junction kept 8 bases outside the gene matches. CDR3 DNA: TGCGCCAGCAGCCCGGGTTTGGACAGGGGTGAAAAACTGTTTTTT. It is translated as CASSPGLDRGEKLFF.

CDR3 DNA sequence: TGTGCCTGGGGGGCCTACAATGAGCAGTTCTTC. Its translation is CAWGAYNEQFF. V is TRBV30 and J is TRBJ2-1; D call uncertain. From germline, CDR1 is GTSNPN and CDR2 SVGIG (reference sequence). The CDR3 consists of 11 residues. Trimming shortened V by 5 bases and J by 2 bases, and 4 bases separated the two germline ends.

The CDR3 DNA sequence: TGTGCCAGCACGGCCTCCTACGAGCAGTACTTC. As protein: CASTASYEQYF. The chain has TRBV6-5 and TRBJ2-7; unclear D gene. The CDR3 has 11 amino acids. V was clipped by 7 bases and J by 0 bases, with 4 bases between them. The germline gives CDR1 MNHEY, CDR2 SVGAGI.

In its sample, this clone was seen once. The genes are TRBV19 and TRBJ1-1; D ambiguous. The germline CDR1 and CDR2 sequences are LNHDA and SQIVND (reference sequence). The V gene lost 5 bases and the J gene lost 1 base, with 14 bases spanning the gap. The CDR3 is 15 residues long. The CDR3 bases are TGTGCCAGTAGTTCCTCAGTATCAGCGAACACTGAAGCTTTCTTT. Protein: CASSSSVSANTEAFF.

J is TRBJ2-1 and V is TRBV5-1; D is tentatively TRBD1 or TRBD2 (5 bases each). Germline assignment: CDR1 SGHRS and CDR2 YFSETQ. Trimming pared 0 bases from V and 2 bases from J, leaving 12 bases between. The CDR3 contains 16 residues. CDR3 sequence: CASSLDGGPTYNEQFF. The CDR3 DNA is TGCGCCAGCAGCTTGGATGGGGGTCCAACCTACAATGAGCAGTTCTTC.

The gene calls are TRBV6-5 and TRBJ2-7; 7 bases are a match to TRBD1. CDR1 and CDR2 from the germline V gene are MNHEY and SVGAGI. The CDR3 totals 14 residues. J was trimmed by 0 bases and V by 6 bases; bases with no gene match: 5. The CDR3 DNA sequence: TGTGCCAGCAGCCTCTCAGGGGGCTCCTACGAGCAGTACTTC. Protein sequence: CASSLSGGSYEQYF.

The V and J genes are TRBV11-2 and TRBJ1-1; D unclear. V dropped 5 bases and J dropped 2 bases, with 3 bases sitting between them. The CDR3 is made up of 11 amino acids. The germline CDR1 and CDR2 sequences are SGHAT and FQNNGV. As DNA, the CDR3 is TGTGCCAGCAGCAGTAACACTGAAGCTTTCTTT. Translated, it gives CASSSNTEAFF.

This clone was seen just once. The J gene is TRBJ1-2, the V gene TRBV7-9; D unclear. The germline V and J ends were trimmed by 5 bases and 0 bases, with 10 bases remaining between them. Per the germline V gene, CDR1 is SEHNR and CDR2 is FQNEAQ (reference sequence). CDR3 length: 14 amino acids. CDR3 amino acids: CASSPSASNYGYTF. The CDR3 bases are TGTGCCAGCAGCCCGTCGGCCTCTAACTATGGCTACACCTTC.

CDR3 loop: CASSSPPGGTDTQYF. The CDR3 DNA sequence: TGTGCCAGCAGCTCCCCCCCGGGTGGCACAGATACGCAGTATTTT. The chain employs TRBV3-1 (or the pseudogene TRBV3-2) and TRBJ2-3; no reliable D call. This CDR3 region has 15 residues. V lost 5 bases and J 1 base, leaving 13 bases between the germline ends. Germline CDR1 is LGHDT and CDR2 is YNNKEL (reference sequence).

The count of this clone is one. The chain combines TRBV6-5 with TRBJ1-5; D might be TRBD1 (5 bases). V lost 5 bases, J lost 4 bases, and 9 bases lay in between. CDR3 length equals 13 residues. Per the germline V gene, CDR1 is MNHEY and CDR2 is SVGAGI. The CDR3 DNA is TGTGCCAGCAGTCGTCAGGGAAATCAGCCCCAGCATTTT. This sequence encodes CASSRQGNQPQHF.

The CDR3 loop reads CASSPGTGPNGYTF. CDR3 DNA sequence: TGTGCCAGCAGCCCGGGGACAGGACCGAATGGCTACACCTTC. This chain links TRBV7-9 with TRBJ1-2; 8 positions match TRBD1. The CDR3 extends over 14 amino acids. CDR1 SEHNR and CDR2 FQNEAQ come from the germline V gene (reference sequence). Trimming took 5 bases from V and 6 from J; bases not matched to a gene: 8.

J is TRBJ1-3 and V is TRBV19; TRBD1 matches at 8 bases. The J segment lost 4 bases and the V segment lost 9 bases, leaving 8 bases of the junction unmatched. The CDR3 sequence is 14 residues long. Germline assignment: CDR1 LNHDA and CDR2 SQIVND (reference sequence). The CDR3 protein is CASCGTGGGNTIYF. CDR3 nucleotide sequence: TGTGCCAGCTGCGGGACAGGCGGGGGAAACACCATATATTTT.

The rearrangement links TRBV6-6 to TRBJ2-1; 12 bases match TRBD1. V lost 5 bases to trimming and J lost 7 bases; unmatched junction nucleotides: 9. CDR3 length: 16 residues. CDR1 is MNHNY, CDR2 SVGAGI, per germline (reference sequence). CDR3 residues: CASSTYGTGGRNEQFF. In nucleotides, the CDR3 is TGTGCCAGCAGTACCTACGGGACAGGGGGCAGGAATGAGCAGTTCTTC.

V and J are TRBV12-3 or TRBV12-4 and TRBJ2-5, with unresolved D. The CDR3 contains 13 residues. V lost 6 bases and J lost 4, with 12 bases in between. The CDR3: CASRPDRGETQYF. The CDR3 DNA follows: TGTGCCAGCAGACCGGACCGTGGAGAGACCCAGTACTTC.

The chain has TRBV7-9 and TRBJ1-4, with TRBD1 identical over 8 bases. With V trimmed by 3 bases and J by 4 bases, 1 base remained unmatched. CDR3 length: 14 residues. Per the germline V gene, CDR1 is SEHNR and CDR2 is FQNEAQ (reference sequence). The chain's CDR3 is CASSLDRVNEKLFF. As DNA, the CDR3 is TGTGCCAGCAGCTTGGACAGGGTTAATGAAAAACTGTTTTTT.

J is TRBJ1-6 and V is TRBV30; no clear D. V lost 5 bases to trimming and J lost 0 bases, with 8 bases between them. Looked up from germline, CDR1 is GTSNPN and CDR2 is SVGIG (reference sequence). The CDR3 has 14 amino acids. The CDR3, as DNA: TGTGCCTGGGCGGGTAGCTCCTATAATTCACCCCTCCACTTT. It codes for CAWAGSSYNSPLHF.

The rearrangement uses TRBV7-2 and TRBJ2-5; perhaps TRBD2 as D (5 bases). This CDR3 has 14 amino acids. Trimming took 5 bases from V and 3 from J, leaving 13 bases between them. Germline V CDR1 and CDR2: SGHTA, FQGNSA. The CDR3: CASSPDYLKETQYF. CDR3 DNA sequence: TGTGCCAGCAGCCCCGACTACCTAAAAGAGACCCAGTACTTC.